The sequence of this TCR beta chain was determined in a study of human T cells and chemical hapten exposure. Study findings and constraints: The formation of large CDR3 similarity clusters by expanded TCRs significantly exceeded that of controls.

One entry per CDR3 protein results from TCRdb running MiXCR on the RACE reads. The sample holds 150,000 to 200,000 distinct CDR3 sequences; roughly 15% are singletons and the top ten take 1.5% to 2%. A note on this clonotype: The target antigen is unknown.

Germline CDR1 is MDHEN and CDR2 is SYDVKM. The CDR3 extends over 16 amino acids. Between the trimmed V and J ends, which lost 6 bases and 10 bases, there was a span of 22 bases. Time point of the sample: patch test 1, 2 weeks after DPC sensitization. As to treatment: therapeutic diphenylcyclopropenone sensitization with weekly scalp DPC. Venepuncture was done earlier than the placement of each patch test. The sequencing here drew on whole blood, taken in connection with sensitization to the hapten diphenylcyclopropenone (DPC). The chain has TRBV28 and TRBJ1-6, with D possibly matching TRBD1 (6 bases). The sequence came from a woman in her twenties or thirties with alopecia areata. Some clones in this sample may be carry-over from other donors' samples. The CDR3 loop reads CASRKVSGVLTSPLHF. In nucleotides, the CDR3 is TGTGCCAGCAGAAAAGTCTCAGGGGTTCTCACATCACCCCTCCACTTT.